The 9 T cell receptor beta chains in this list originate from one sample, sequenced in a study of blood T cell repertoires in COVID-19. Some clones are missing from TCRdb's copy, which holds only in-frame ones; the method was immunoSEQ multiplex PCR. This repertoire shows 110,000 to 150,000 clones, around 87% found once; its top ten account for around 11%. Sequencing was carried out using PBMCs or T cells enriched from blood (not recorded which). These receptors all stem from a man aged 55-75 years who had recovered from COVID-19.

This rearrangement joins TRBV27 to TRBJ2-7, with 10 bases fitting TRBD2. The CDR3 is 16 residues long. J gave up 0 bases and V 5 bases, and 7 bases lay outside the gene matches. The germline gives CDR1 MNHEY, CDR2 SMNVEV (reference sequence). CDR3 DNA: TGTGCCAGCAGTCCCGGGACTAGCGCCAGCTCCTACGAGCAGTACTTC. It yields the protein CASSPGTSASSYEQYF.

The rearrangement uses TRBV5-4 and TRBJ1-4; D might be TRBD1 (6 bases). Per germline, CDR1 SGHNT and CDR2 YYREEE (reference sequence). This CDR3 comprises 17 residues. V lost 3 bases to trimming and J lost 2 bases, with 17 bases between them. In DNA, the CDR3 is TGTGCCAGCAGCTGGGGGGGTCCCACAGGGACTAATGAAAAACTGTTTTTT. The encoded protein is CASSWGGPTGTNEKLFF. Looking up the rest from reference TRBV5-4 and TRBJ1-4 gives the full variable domain: ETGVTQSPTHLIKTRGQQVTLRCSSQSGHNTVSWYQQALGQGPQFIFQYYREEENGRGNFPPRFSGLQFPNYSSELNVNALELDDSALYLCASSWGGPTGTNEKLFFGSGTQLSVL.

V usage is TRBV9 and J usage is TRBJ1-6; unclear D gene. Trimming took off 0 bases at V and 6 bases at J, with 4 bases between the two ends. From germline, CDR1 is SGDLS and CDR2 YYNGEE. This CDR3 region has 13 residues. CDR3 loop: CASSVVGNSPLHF. The DNA of the CDR3 is TGTGCCAGCAGCGTAGTCGGTAATTCACCCCTCCACTTT.

The chain joins TRBV10-3 to TRBJ1-2, with D possibly TRBD1 on 5 matching bases. Germline loops: CDR1 ENHRY, CDR2 SYGVKD. The CDR3 runs to 14 residues. V was clipped by 9 bases and J by 4 bases, with 18 bases between them. DNA of the CDR3: TGTGCCATAAGCAGCCGGGACTATTCCTATGGCTACACCTTC. Translating gives CAISSRDYSYGYTF.

Note on this clone: Different DNA sequences within this sample yield the same CDR3. The chain is built from TRBV5-4 and TRBJ2-6, with D tentatively TRBD2 (5 bases). This CDR3 region has 16 residues. The germline V and J ends were trimmed by 0 bases and 4 bases, with 11 bases remaining between them. Germline V CDR1 and CDR2: SGHNT, YYREEE (reference sequence). The CDR3 protein is CASSLGRGSGANVLTF. CDR3 nucleotide sequence: TGTGCCAGCAGCTTGGGTCGGGGTTCCGGGGCCAACGTCCTGACTTTC.

This sequence joins TRBV7-3 and TRBJ1-1, with TRBD1 matching over 9 bases. This CDR3 has 13 residues. Unmatched junction bases numbered 2, after V lost 4 bases and J lost 5 bases. Germline V CDR1 and CDR2: SGHTA, FQGTGA. CDR3: CASSWDRETEAFF. The CDR3 bases are TGTGCCAGCAGCTGGGACAGGGAGACTGAAGCTTTCTTT.

This clone was seen more than once but under ten times. CDR3 amino acids: CASSLSQGTGELFF. CDR3 DNA sequence: TGTGCCAGCAGCTTAAGCCAGGGAACCGGGGAGCTGTTTTTT. The V call is TRBV7-3, the J call TRBJ2-2; the D gene is possibly TRBD1 (5 bases). Germline V lookup: CDR1 SGHTA, CDR2 FQGTGA. With 1 base removed from V and 5 bases from J, the gap between germline ends came to 8 bases. The CDR3 is 14 amino acids.

The chain has TRBV18 and TRBJ1-1; D unresolved. The CDR3 is 15 residues long. Germline values: CDR1 KGHSH, CDR2 LQKENI. The ends were cut back, 3 bases at V and 7 bases at J, with 18 bases in the middle. In nucleotides, the CDR3 is TGTGCCAGCTCACCGCCCGGGTGGACTGTTCTTGAAGCTTTCTTT. Amino acids: CASSPPGWTVLEAFF.

V gene TRBV5-6 combines with J gene TRBJ2-4; D is possibly TRBD1 (5 bases). Germline V CDR1 and CDR2: SGHDT, YYEEEE. The ends were cut back, 2 bases at V and 0 bases at J, with 9 bases in the middle. This CDR3 has 15 residues. CDR3 amino acids: CASSFGALAKNIQYF. CDR3 coding DNA: TGTGCCAGCAGCTTTGGGGCCCTAGCCAAAAACATTCAGTACTTC.